Shown below are 28 T cell receptor beta chains from a single sample sequenced in a study of molecular identifiers for immune sequencing clone quantification. MiXCR, run by TCRdb on the PCR reads, gives a single entry per CDR3 protein. The sample consists of fewer than 350,000 distinct CDR3 sequences, roughly 23% of them appearing once. Sequenced sample: naive CD8+ T cells from blood, with Jurkat cell RNA spiked in. Specified subset: FACS-sorted CD8+CD4-CCR7+CD45RA+ naive T cells. Source of these receptors: a human donor in good health. Some libraries in this study had Jurkat cell RNA spiked in.

This clonotype was picked up a small number of times. A single base separates this from a much larger clone, so it may be a read error. The J gene is TRBJ1-2, the V gene TRBV14; D possibly corresponds to TRBD1 (5 bases). Germline lookup yields CDR1 SGHDN and CDR2 FVKESK. The CDR3 is made up of 14 amino acids. CDR3 nucleotide sequence: TGTGCCAGCAGCCAGGGACCGCAGATCCCCCCAGATCGCTTC. Protein sequence: CASSQGPQIPPDRF.

This clonotype was seen repeatedly, ten times or more. The CDR3 nucleotides read TGCGCCAGCAGCCCGACGGTCGGGGCCGAGCAGTACTTC. It specifies CASSPTVGAEQYF. The chain links TRBV5-1 to TRBJ2-7; D tentatively reads TRBD1 or TRBD2 (5 bases each). The ends were cut back, 4 bases at V and 6 bases at J, with 14 bases in the middle. This CDR3 contains 13 residues. The germline V gene has CDR1 SGHRS and CDR2 YFSETQ.

This clonotype has at least ten counts. This chain joins TRBV25-1 and TRBJ2-5, with TRBD1 identical over 7 bases. The junction had 5 bases not matched to a gene; V was cut back by 6 bases and J by 4 bases. Germline CDR1 MGHDK, CDR2 SYGVNS. The CDR3 length is 13 residues. CDR3 coding DNA: TGTGCCAGCAGCAACAGGGGTGGAGAGACCCAGTACTTC. Its translation: CASSNRGGETQYF. The whole variable domain, filled in from reference TRBV25-1 and TRBJ2-5, reads EADIYQTPRYLVIGTGKKITLECSQTMGHDKMYWYQQDPGMELHLIHYSYGVNSTEKGDLSSESTVSRIRTEHFPLTLESARPSHTSQYLCASSNRGGETQYFGPGTRLLVL.

This clonotype occurred many times. V is TRBV5-1 and J is TRBJ1-1; D gene ambiguous. Germline CDR1 SGHRS, CDR2 YFSETQ. The V gene lost 7 bases and the J gene lost 6 bases, with 16 bases spanning the gap. CDR3 length equals 13 residues. Here the CDR3 DNA reads TGCGCCAGCCGATTTGCGGGGTCGGCTGAAGCTTTCTTT. Protein product: CASRFAGSAEAFF. Full variable domain (outside the CDR3, taken from reference TRBV5-1 and TRBJ1-1): KAGVTQTPRYLIKTRGQQVTLSCSPISGHRSVSWYQQTPGQGLQFLFEYFSETQRNKGNFPGRFSGRQFSNSRSEMNVSTLELGDSALYLCASRFAGSAEAFFGQGTRLTVV.

V gene TRBV27 combines with J gene TRBJ1-6; tentative D call: TRBD1 (5 bases). Germline V gene sequence: CDR1 MNHEY, CDR2 SMNVEV (reference sequence). Trimming took off 2 bases at V and 9 bases at J, with 14 bases between the two ends. CDR3 length equals 15 residues. CDR3 nucleotide sequence: TGTGCCAGCAGTTTACCGGGACCTCCTAGTTCACCCCTCCACTTT. Translation gives CASSLPGPPSSPLHF.

As to this clonotype: The junction and the germline gene differ at one end; a read error may be behind it. This chain links TRBV12-3 or TRBV12-4 with TRBJ1-4; D is possibly TRBD1 (5 bases). The CDR3 is made up of 16 amino acids. The CDR3 region is CASSLGWQGTNEKLLF. CDR3 in DNA: TGTGCTAGCAGTTTAGGCTGGCAGGGCACTAATGAAAAACTGCTTTTT.

CDR3 nucleotides: TGCAGTGCTAGAGAGCCCTCGGACTACGAGCAGTACTTC. Encoded protein: CSAREPSDYEQYF. The rearrangement joins TRBV20-1 to TRBJ2-7; D not certain. The CDR3 loop spans 13 amino acids. The germline V gene encodes CDR1 DFQATT and CDR2 SNEGSKA (reference sequence). Trimming took 0 bases from V and 3 from J, leaving 9 bases between them.

This clonotype was counted ten times or more. DNA for the CDR3: TGTGCCAGCAGCTTAAATCGAAATGAGCAGTTCTTC. It codes for CASSLNRNEQFF. V is TRBV11-2 and J is TRBJ2-1; D unresolved. Between the trimmed V and J ends, which lost 2 bases and 7 bases, there was a span of 6 bases. The CDR3 covers 12 residues. Per germline, CDR1 SGHAT and CDR2 FQNNGV.

A remark on this clonotype: A read error may explain this, as a much larger clone is one base away. The rearrangement links TRBV25-1 to TRBJ2-7; D perhaps matches TRBD1 (6 bases). V was clipped by 9 bases and J by 4 bases, with 13 bases between them. This CDR3 comprises 12 residues. The V gene's germline CDR1 is MGHDK and CDR2 SYGVNS. CDR3 coding DNA: TGTGCCAGTCGGCAGGGGAGTTACGAGCAGTACTTC. It codes for CASRQGSYEQYF.

This clonotype showed up many times. The chain recombines TRBV20-1 with TRBJ1-1; D possibly corresponds to TRBD1 (5 bases). V lost 3 bases to trimming and J lost 0 bases, with 17 bases between them. Germline CDR1 reads DFQATT; CDR2 reads SNEGSKA (reference sequence). The CDR3 has 16 amino acids. The CDR3 loop is CSASDPWGDMNTEAFF. The CDR3 DNA sequence: TGCAGTGCTAGTGATCCCTGGGGGGATATGAACACTGAAGCTTTCTTT.

This clonotype came up many times. The rearrangement joins TRBV18 to TRBJ1-6; 7 bases match TRBD1. V lost 2 bases, J lost 3 bases, and 7 bases stayed unmatched. The CDR3 consists of 17 residues. Germline loops: CDR1 KGHSH, CDR2 LQKENI. The CDR3 DNA reads TGTGCCAGCTCACCAAGGGACAGCGTTGTCTATAATTCACCCCTCCACTTT. It translates to CASSPRDSVVYNSPLHF.

This clonotype was detected a few times. J is TRBJ2-1 and V is TRBV4-3; 10 bases map to TRBD2. The CDR3 contains 17 residues. CDR1 and CDR2 from the germline V gene are LGHNA and YSLEER. The V and J ends lost 1 base and 7 bases, in that order; junction bases with no gene match: 10. The CDR3 sequence: CASSQAQPAGGPNEQFF. The CDR3 nucleotides are TGCGCCAGCAGCCAAGCCCAACCAGCGGGAGGGCCTAATGAGCAGTTCTTC.

This clonotype was seen at least ten times. The rearrangement links TRBV11-2 to TRBJ1-4, with D unclear. CDR1 and CDR2 from the germline V gene are SGHAT and FQNNGV. Trimming removed 2 bases at V and 4 bases at J, with 8 bases between. The CDR3 loop spans 14 amino acids. CDR3 nucleotide sequence: TGTGCCAGCAGCTTATATGAAGATAATGAAAAACTGTTTTTT. Its protein product is CASSLYEDNEKLFF.

This clonotype has at least ten counts. This chain links TRBV19 with TRBJ1-2; D is ambiguous. The CDR3 spans 12 residues. V was pared by 4 bases and J by 5 bases, with 8 bases between. CDR1 is LNHDA, CDR2 SQIVND, per germline (reference sequence). This CDR3 is CASSNPLYGYTF. The CDR3 nucleotides read TGTGCCAGTAGTAACCCTTTATATGGCTACACCTTC.

This sequence joins TRBV20-1 and TRBJ2-7, with a tentative D call TRBD2 (6 bases). CDR1 is DFQATT and CDR2 is SNEGSKA in the germline V gene (reference sequence). With 1 base removed from V and 5 bases from J, the gap between germline ends came to 9 bases. This CDR3 is built from 12 residues. In DNA, the CDR3 is TGCAGTGCTAGAGTCGCTAGCGACGAGCAGTACTTC. This encodes CSARVASDEQYF.

This clonotype was seen at least ten times. The chain has TRBV7-6 and TRBJ2-2, with 8 bases aligning to TRBD2. The CDR3 is made up of 17 amino acids. Germline CDR1 reads SGHVS; CDR2 reads FNYEAQ. Germline trimming cut 1 base from V and 6 bases from J; bases unmatched to any gene: 10. CDR3 sequence reads: CASSLVALAGRAGELFF. DNA for the CDR3: TGTGCCAGCAGCTTAGTGGCGTTAGCGGGAAGGGCCGGGGAGCTGTTTTTT.

The sample holds many counts of this clonotype. This sequence joins TRBV9 and TRBJ2-1, with 13 bases fitting TRBD2. This CDR3 is built from 16 residues. From germline, CDR1 is SGDLS and CDR2 YYNGEE. The junction had 7 bases not matched to a gene; V was cut back by 5 bases and J by 5 bases. DNA for the CDR3: TGTGCCAGCAGTCCACTAGCGGGAGGGCCGAACAATGAGCAGTTCTTC. Amino acid sequence: CASSPLAGGPNNEQFF.

Points on this clonotype: At one boundary the junction diverges from the germline segment, which might be a read error. CDR3 residues: CAGRKTSGGARWGQETQYF. CDR3 nucleotides: TGTGCCGGCAGAAAGACTAGCGGGGGGGCCCGGTGGGGCCAAGAGACCCAGTACTTC. V usage is TRBV12-3 or TRBV12-4 and J usage is TRBJ2-5; 14 positions match TRBD2. There are 19 residues in the CDR3.

This clonotype occurred many times. J is TRBJ2-7 and V is TRBV28, with D perhaps matching TRBD1 or TRBD2 (5 bases each). Per the germline V gene, CDR1 is MDHEN and CDR2 is SYDVKM. The CDR3 spans 15 residues. The germline V and J ends were trimmed by 6 bases and 3 bases, with 18 bases remaining between them. CDR3: CASSNVRDGHYEQYF. DNA of the CDR3: TGTGCCAGCAGCAACGTTAGGGACGGCCACTACGAGCAGTACTTC.

This clonotype came up many times. This rearrangement joins TRBV4-3 to TRBJ1-1; possibly TRBD1 for D (5 bases). With 2 bases removed from V and 6 bases from J, the gap between germline ends came to 13 bases. Germline V lookup: CDR1 LGHNA, CDR2 YSLEER. CDR3 length equals 14 residues. The CDR3 sequence is CASSQRGSLAEAFF. CDR3 DNA sequence: TGCGCCAGCAGCCAACGGGGGTCCTTGGCTGAAGCTTTCTTT.

In its sample, this clonotype was seen many times. The gene calls are TRBV7-9 and TRBJ1-5; D is undetermined. In germline, CDR1 is SEHNR, CDR2 FQNEAQ (reference sequence). The CDR3 contains 12 residues. Trimming pared 5 bases from V and 4 bases from J, leaving 6 bases between. The chain's CDR3 is CASSKTNQPQHF. CDR3 nucleotides: TGTGCCAGCAGCAAAACAAATCAGCCCCAGCATTTT.

Ten or more counts support this clonotype. The chain recombines TRBV19 with TRBJ2-5, with TRBD1 matching over 10 bases. Germline V gene lookup returns CDR1 LNHDA and CDR2 SQIVND (reference sequence). Losses at the gene ends were 4 bases for V and 5 bases for J; bases not matched to a gene: 16. This CDR3 contains 18 residues. The CDR3 sequence: CASSTGQGFGAVRETQYF. Written as DNA, the CDR3 is TGTGCCAGTAGTACGGGACAGGGGTTCGGGGCTGTCCGGGAGACCCAGTACTTC.

The chain joins TRBV19 to TRBJ2-7; TRBD2 matches 10 bases. The V gene's germline CDR1 is LNHDA and CDR2 SQIVND (reference sequence). Unmatched junction bases numbered 6, after V lost 3 bases and J lost 1 base. The CDR3 sequence is 16 residues long. The CDR3 bases are TGTGCCAGTAGTATTACTAGCGGGATTACTTCCTACGAGCAGTACTTC. This gives the protein CASSITSGITSYEQYF.

In the case of this clonotype: A read error is possible here, since a much larger clone lies one base away. The gene calls are TRBV13 and TRBJ2-3; a weak D match, TRBD2 (5 bases). The CDR3 loop spans 15 amino acids. Germline loops: CDR1 PRHDT, CDR2 FYEKMQ (reference sequence). The CDR3 spells CVSSLEGKATDTQYF. CDR3 bases: TGTGTCAGCAGCTTAGAGGGAAAGGCCACAGATACGCAGTATTTT.

For this clonotype: Relative to the germline gene, one junction end is altered; a read error may explain this. The chain carries TRBV7-9 and TRBJ1-1; D might be TRBD1 (6 bases). Germline CDR1 reads SEHNR; CDR2 reads FQNEAQ (reference sequence). The CDR3 totals 13 residues. The CDR3 sequence: CASSLAGGNEASF. The CDR3 coding sequence is TGTGCCAGCAGCTTAGCAGGGGGTAATGAAGCTTCCTTT.

This rearrangement joins TRBV20-1 to TRBJ2-7; TRBD2 aligns across 10 bases. The CDR3 sequence is 16 residues long. The germline CDR1 and CDR2 sequences are DFQATT and SNEGSKA (reference sequence). V shed 0 bases, J shed 2 bases, and the junction held 7 bases outside the gene matches. The CDR3 region is CSAREPRLAGAYEQYF. DNA of the CDR3: TGCAGTGCTAGAGAACCCCGACTAGCGGGTGCCTACGAGCAGTACTTC.

There are a few counts of this clonotype. This chain uses TRBV6-6 with TRBJ1-3; D ambiguous. From germline, CDR1 is MNHNY and CDR2 SVGAGI (reference sequence). Trimming pared 5 bases from V and 4 bases from J, leaving 6 bases between. The CDR3 contains 12 residues. CDR3 sequence (DNA): TGTGCCAGCAGTGGAGGGGGAAACACCATATATTTT. Amino acid sequence: CASSGGGNTIYF.

This clonotype was observed at least ten times. The genes are TRBV6-5 and TRBJ1-3; unclear D gene. The germline V and J ends were trimmed by 0 bases and 0 bases, with 12 bases remaining between them. This CDR3 is built from 17 residues. The germline V gene has CDR1 MNHEY and CDR2 SVGAGI. CDR3 nucleotide sequence: TGTGCCAGCAGTTACTCCAATCCGGGGATCTCTGGAAACACCATATATTTT. Amino acid sequence: CASSYSNPGISGNTIYF.